This T cell receptor beta chain was profiled in a study of blood T cell repertoires in COVID-19. Study summary: Acute-phase and convalescent COVID-19 samples originated in the United States, Italy and Spain. Nucleic acid was either cDNA or gDNA, and it came from T cells, B-cell-depleted T cells, or PBMCs.

V lost 5 bases to trimming and J lost 5 bases, with 6 bases between them. This CDR3 is 11 amino acids long. Germline V CDR1 and CDR2: SGHVS, FNYEAQ. Under the authors' procedure: Researchers report that nucleated cell counts were estimated from reference gene primer amplification. The assay was immunoSEQ multiplex PCR, and TCRdb's table has in-frame clones only and misses some. That table is the source of V, J and clone size, and D and trimming were worked out from the DNA. The data hold around 80,000 clones, with roughly 82% observed a single time. This clone was found many times. The same CDR3 arises from other DNA sequences in this sample as well.

Sequencing used peripheral blood. The chain recombines TRBV7-6 with TRBJ2-5, with D perhaps TRBD2 (5 bases). This TCR came from a man between 60 and 75 years old with acute or convalescent COVID-19. In DNA, the CDR3 is TGTGCCAGCAGCCCGGGGGAGACCCAGTACTTC. Its protein product is CASSPGETQYF.